This TCR beta chain was profiled in a study of low-dose radiotherapy and immunotherapy resistance in tumors. Study details: Participants in Cohort 2 were given 1 Gy per fraction every two weeks, for 13 Gy over 26 weeks.

V shed 4 bases, J shed 4 bases, and the junction held 7 bases outside the gene matches. CDR3 length: 15 amino acids. Germline lookup yields CDR1 SGHTA and CDR2 FQGNSA. The time point here: after trial treatment. Treatment here: LDRT plus nivolumab, ipilimumab, low-dose cyclophosphamide and aspirin (RACIN trial). Nivolumab, ipilimumab, aspirin, low-dose cyclophosphamide and low-dose radiotherapy were all administered to the donors. It was with a constant-region primer and a V-primer adapter that TCRs were amplified over roughly 18 PCR cycles. Through in vitro transcription, the mRNA that had been isolated was amplified. TCRdb passed the reads through MiXCR, listing each CDR3 protein once. The top ten hold under 8.5% of the sample, which has approximately 52,000 distinct CDR3 sequences, approximately 35% seen once. This clonotype appeared many times.

The receptor was derived from a male donor with rectosigmoid adenocarcinoma. Source: PBMCs, taken after low-dose radiotherapy plus immunotherapy. The V and J genes are TRBV7-2 and TRBJ1-5; TRBD1 matches 7 bases. CDR3 loop: CASSSGTVVNQPQHF. CDR3 nucleotides: TGTGCCAGCAGCTCCGGGACAGTAGTAAATCAGCCCCAGCATTTT.